This TCR beta chain was documented in a study of blood T cell repertoires in COVID-19. On the study more broadly: Acute-phase and convalescent COVID-19 samples originated in the United States, Italy and Spain. In each case, the material was cDNA or gDNA derived from T cells, B-cell-depleted T cells, or PBMCs.

This CDR3 spans 14 amino acids. V was shortened by 5 bases and J by 4 bases, with 14 bases between the two germline ends. The germline gives CDR1 LGHNT, CDR2 FRNRAP. In the study's own analysis: It was from reference gene primer amplification that nucleated cell counts were estimated. Only in-frame clones appear in the TCRdb table, and some are missing; sequencing was by immunoSEQ multiplex PCR. That table supplies the V and J calls and clone size; D and trimming were determined from the DNA. The sample lists 140,000 to 150,000 clones, about 92% seen once, with around 1.5% in the top ten. The clonotype comes from a human donor in a cohort sampled during active COVID-19. The source material was peripheral blood. The gene calls are TRBV12-5 and TRBJ2-5; no clear D. The CDR3 loop is CASGLPAPVETQYF. Here the CDR3 DNA reads TGTGCTAGTGGTCTCCCTGCACCGGTAGAGACCCAGTACTTC. The full variable domain, rest sourced from reference TRBV12-5 and TRBJ2-5, is DARVTQTPRHKVTEMGQEVTMRCQPILGHNTVFWYRQTMMQGLELLAYFRNRAPLDDSGMPKDRFSAEMPDATLATLKIQPSEPRDSAVYFCASGLPAPVETQYFGPGTRLLVL.